Sequencing of this T cell receptor beta chain was carried out in a study of blood T cells in healthy people across ages. The use of a sample-barcoded 5' primer and a J-beta primer mix characterized a second PCR of about 7 to 12 cycles. Each CDR3 protein is one row after TCRdb ran MiXCR on the 5' RACE reads. The table has more than 800,000 distinct CDR3 sequences, around 26% seen once. V was shortened by 0 bases and J by 5 bases, with 6 bases between the two germline ends. Germline CDR1 is SEHNR and CDR2 is FQNEAQ (reference sequence). The CDR3 length is 13 residues. This clonotype was seen many times.

This chain links TRBV7-9 with TRBJ2-3; the D is unclear. The sequence was obtained from a woman of 80 years or more in good health. Sequencing input: blood. CDR3 DNA sequence: TGTGCCAGCAGCTTAGCGGCTGGAGATACGCAGTATTTT. This codes for CASSLAAGDTQYF.